At least ten counts were recorded for the clone carrying this T cell receptor (beta chain). Its antigen remains unidentified. This record comes from a study of blood T cells in healthy people across ages. General study results and limits: The recorded TCR beta diversity per million T cells decreased in a roughly linear manner with age. Long-lived donors had more naive CD4+ cells and higher diversity than aged donors.

Using a J-beta primer mix together with a sample-barcoded 5' primer, a second PCR was run for roughly 6 to 12 cycles. Per-sample output comprised a minimum of 2.5 million paired-end reads containing CDR3. Via MiXCR, TCRdb re-called the 5' RACE reads, giving one row per CDR3 protein. The sample has approximately 1.5 million distinct CDR3 sequences, roughly 30% seen once; the top ten hold about 11%. V trimming: 2 bases; J trimming: 4 bases; junction bases outside the gene matches: 8. This CDR3 comprises 17 residues. Germline V gene data show CDR1 as LGHDT and CDR2 as YNNKEL (reference sequence). Per-sample yields of isolated PBMCs were at least 6 million.

V is TRBV3-1 and J is TRBJ2-1, with 10 positions matching TRBD2. Sequencing was carried out using blood. The receptor was derived from a woman in her 30s in good health. The CDR3, as DNA: TGTGCCAGCAGCCAACAACTGACTAGCGGGCCATACAATGAGCAGTTCTTC. Translated, it gives CASSQQLTSGPYNEQFF.